This T cell receptor beta chain was sequenced during a study of OX40 agonist ivuxolimab in advanced cancers. Whole-study findings and limits: At 0.1 to 3.0 mg/kg, clonal expansion of CD4+ and CD8+ blood T cells had occurred by week 6. Low clonal expansion, among the lowest seen, marked partial responders at 0.1-3.0 mg/kg. Averaging showed that CD8+ T cells had more expanded clones than CD4+ did. Antigen specificity of clonally expanded peripheral T cells was not established.

As concerns this clone: Its specificity is unknown.

The protocol was immunoSEQ multiplex PCR, while the TCRdb copy is restricted to in-frame clones and leaves out a portion. The sample consists of more than 10,000 clones, around 86% of them appearing once. The CDR3 covers 13 residues. With 8 bases clipped from V and 2 bases from J, the junction kept 5 bases outside the gene matches. Germline CDR1 is LNHNV and CDR2 is YYDKDF (reference sequence). The source of this sequence is an adult with an advanced solid tumor such as melanoma, head and neck, liver or kidney cancer. The rearrangement uses TRBV15 and TRBJ1-1; 7 nucleotides agree with TRBD1. Here the sequenced sample was CD4+ or CD8+ T cells sorted from blood, taken in a trial of the OX40 agonist ivuxolimab. CDR3 sequence: CATSQGINTEAFF. DNA for the CDR3: TGTGCCACCTCACAGGGGATTAACACTGAAGCTTTCTTT.